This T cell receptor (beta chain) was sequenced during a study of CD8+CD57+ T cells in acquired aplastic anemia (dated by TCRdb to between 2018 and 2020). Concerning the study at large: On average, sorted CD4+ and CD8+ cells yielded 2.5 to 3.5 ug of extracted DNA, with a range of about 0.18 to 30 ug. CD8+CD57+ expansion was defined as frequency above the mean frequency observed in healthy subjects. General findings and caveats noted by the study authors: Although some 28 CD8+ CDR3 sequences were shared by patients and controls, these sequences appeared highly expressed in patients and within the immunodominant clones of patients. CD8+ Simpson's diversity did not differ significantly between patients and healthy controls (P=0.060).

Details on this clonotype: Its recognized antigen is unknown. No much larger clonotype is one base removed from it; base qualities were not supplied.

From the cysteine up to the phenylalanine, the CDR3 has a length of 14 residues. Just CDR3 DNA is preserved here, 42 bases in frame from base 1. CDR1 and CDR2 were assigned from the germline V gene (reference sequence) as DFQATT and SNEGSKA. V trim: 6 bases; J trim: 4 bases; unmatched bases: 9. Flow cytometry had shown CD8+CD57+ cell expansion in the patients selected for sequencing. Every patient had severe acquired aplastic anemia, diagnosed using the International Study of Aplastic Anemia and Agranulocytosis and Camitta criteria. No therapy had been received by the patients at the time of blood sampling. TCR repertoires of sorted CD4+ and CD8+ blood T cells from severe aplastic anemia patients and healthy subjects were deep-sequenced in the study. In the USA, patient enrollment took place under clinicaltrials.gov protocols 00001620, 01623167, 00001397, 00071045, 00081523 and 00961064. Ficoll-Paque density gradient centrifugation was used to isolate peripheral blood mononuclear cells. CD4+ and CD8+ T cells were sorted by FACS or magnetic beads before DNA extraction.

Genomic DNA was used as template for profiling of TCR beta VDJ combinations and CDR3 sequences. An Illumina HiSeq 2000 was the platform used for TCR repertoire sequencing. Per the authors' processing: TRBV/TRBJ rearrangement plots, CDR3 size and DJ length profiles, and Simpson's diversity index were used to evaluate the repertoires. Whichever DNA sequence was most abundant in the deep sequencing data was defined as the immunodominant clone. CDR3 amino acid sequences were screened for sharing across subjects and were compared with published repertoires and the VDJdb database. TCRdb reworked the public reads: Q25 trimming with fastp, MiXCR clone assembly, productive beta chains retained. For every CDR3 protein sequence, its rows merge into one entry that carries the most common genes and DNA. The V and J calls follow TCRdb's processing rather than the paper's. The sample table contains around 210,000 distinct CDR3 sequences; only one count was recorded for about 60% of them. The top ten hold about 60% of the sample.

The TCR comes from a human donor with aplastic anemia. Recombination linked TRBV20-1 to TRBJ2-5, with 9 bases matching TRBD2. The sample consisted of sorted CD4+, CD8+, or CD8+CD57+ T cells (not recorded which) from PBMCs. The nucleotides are TGCAGTGCCTCCAGCGGGGGGCGGGGAGAGACCCAGTACTTC. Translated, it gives CSASSGGRGETQYF.